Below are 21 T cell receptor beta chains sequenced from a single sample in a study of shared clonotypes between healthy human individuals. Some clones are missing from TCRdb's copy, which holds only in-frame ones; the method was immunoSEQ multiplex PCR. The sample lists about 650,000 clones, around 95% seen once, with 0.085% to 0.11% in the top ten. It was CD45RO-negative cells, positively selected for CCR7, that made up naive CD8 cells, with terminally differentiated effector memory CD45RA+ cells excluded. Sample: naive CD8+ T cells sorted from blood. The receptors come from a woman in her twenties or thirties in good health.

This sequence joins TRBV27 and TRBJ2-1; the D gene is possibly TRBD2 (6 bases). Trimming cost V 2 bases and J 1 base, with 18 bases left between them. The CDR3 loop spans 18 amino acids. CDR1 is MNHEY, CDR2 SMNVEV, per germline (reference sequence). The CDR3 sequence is CASSLGTPSVSSYNEQFF. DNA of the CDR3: TGTGCCAGCAGTTTAGGGACTCCGTCCGTGAGTTCCTACAATGAGCAGTTCTTC.

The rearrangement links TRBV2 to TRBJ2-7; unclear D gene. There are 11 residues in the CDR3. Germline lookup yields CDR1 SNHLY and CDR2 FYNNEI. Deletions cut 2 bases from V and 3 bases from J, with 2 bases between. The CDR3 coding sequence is TGTGCCAGCAGTGAACTCTACGAGCAGTACTTC. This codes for CASSELYEQYF.

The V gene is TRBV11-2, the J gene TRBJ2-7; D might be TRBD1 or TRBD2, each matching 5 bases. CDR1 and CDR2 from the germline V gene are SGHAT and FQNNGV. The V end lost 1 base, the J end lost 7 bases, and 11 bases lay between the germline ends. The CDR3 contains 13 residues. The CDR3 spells CASSLVSGREQYF. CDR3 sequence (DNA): TGTGCCAGCAGCTTAGTATCGGGGCGGGAGCAGTACTTC.

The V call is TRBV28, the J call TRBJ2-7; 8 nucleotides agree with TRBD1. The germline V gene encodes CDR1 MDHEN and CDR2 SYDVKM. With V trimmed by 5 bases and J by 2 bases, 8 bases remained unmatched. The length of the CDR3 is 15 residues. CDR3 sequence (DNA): TGTGCCAGCAGTGAACCGGGACAGGCTGCCTACGAGCAGTACTTC. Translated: CASSEPGQAAYEQYF. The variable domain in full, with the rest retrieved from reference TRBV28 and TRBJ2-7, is DVKVTQSSRYLVKRTGEKVFLECVQDMDHENMFWYRQDPGLGLRLIYFSYDVKMKEKGDIPEGYSVSREKKERFSLILESASTNQTSMYLCASSEPGQAAYEQYFGPGTRLTVT.

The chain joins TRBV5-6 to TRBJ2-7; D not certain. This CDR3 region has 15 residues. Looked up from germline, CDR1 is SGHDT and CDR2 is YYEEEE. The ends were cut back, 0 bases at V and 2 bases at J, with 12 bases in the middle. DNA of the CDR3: TGTGCCAGCAGCTTGGATGCGGCTGAAACCTACGAGCAGTACTTC. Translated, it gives CASSLDAAETYEQYF.

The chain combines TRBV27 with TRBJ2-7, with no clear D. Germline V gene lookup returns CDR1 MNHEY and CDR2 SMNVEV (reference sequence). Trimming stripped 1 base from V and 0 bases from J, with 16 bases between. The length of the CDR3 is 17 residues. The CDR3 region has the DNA TGTGCCAGCAGTTTATATGGTCCAGCGCAAAGCTCCTACGAGCAGTACTTC. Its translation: CASSLYGPAQSSYEQYF.

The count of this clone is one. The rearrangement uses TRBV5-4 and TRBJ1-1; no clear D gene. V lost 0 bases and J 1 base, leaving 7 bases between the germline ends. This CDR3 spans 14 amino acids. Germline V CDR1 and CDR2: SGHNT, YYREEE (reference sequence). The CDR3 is CASSLAGENTEAFF. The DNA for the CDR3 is TGTGCCAGCAGCTTGGCCGGGGAGAACACTGAAGCTTTCTTT.

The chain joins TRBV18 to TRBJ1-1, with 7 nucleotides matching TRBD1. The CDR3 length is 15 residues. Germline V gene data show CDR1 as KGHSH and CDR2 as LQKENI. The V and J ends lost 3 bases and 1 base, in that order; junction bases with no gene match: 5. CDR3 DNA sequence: TGTGCCAGCTCACCGGGGACAGCTTCGAACACTGAAGCTTTCTTT. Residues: CASSPGTASNTEAFF.

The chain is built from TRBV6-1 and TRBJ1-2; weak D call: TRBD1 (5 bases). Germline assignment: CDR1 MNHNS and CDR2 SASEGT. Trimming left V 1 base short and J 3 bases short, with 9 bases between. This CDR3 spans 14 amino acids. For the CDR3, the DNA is TGTGCCAGCAGTGAAGGGGGCCCCGACTATGGCTACACCTTC. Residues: CASSEGGPDYGYTF.

The CDR3 DNA follows: TGTGCCAGCAGCGCCTCGTTTCGGGCTAGCGGCACAGATACGCAGTATTTT. It specifies CASSASFRASGTDTQYF. The chain recombines TRBV5-6 with TRBJ2-3; the D gene is possibly TRBD2 (6 bases). Trimming took 4 bases from V and 1 from J, leaving 19 bases between them. Germline CDR1 and CDR2: SGHDT and YYEEEE. CDR3 length: 17 amino acids.

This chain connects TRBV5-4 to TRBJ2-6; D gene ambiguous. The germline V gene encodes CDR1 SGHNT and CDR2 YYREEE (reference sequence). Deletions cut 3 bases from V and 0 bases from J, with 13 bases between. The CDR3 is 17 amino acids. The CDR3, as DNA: TGTGCCAGCAGCTCGTTACCTCGAGGCTCTGGGGCCAACGTCCTGACTTTC. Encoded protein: CASSSLPRGSGANVLTF.

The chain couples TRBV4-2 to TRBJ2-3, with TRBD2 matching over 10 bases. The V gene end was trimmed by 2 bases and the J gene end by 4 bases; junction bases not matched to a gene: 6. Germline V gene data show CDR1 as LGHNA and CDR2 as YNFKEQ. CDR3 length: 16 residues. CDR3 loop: CASSQLGLAEADTQYF. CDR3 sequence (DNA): TGTGCCAGCAGCCAACTCGGACTAGCGGAAGCAGATACGCAGTATTTT.

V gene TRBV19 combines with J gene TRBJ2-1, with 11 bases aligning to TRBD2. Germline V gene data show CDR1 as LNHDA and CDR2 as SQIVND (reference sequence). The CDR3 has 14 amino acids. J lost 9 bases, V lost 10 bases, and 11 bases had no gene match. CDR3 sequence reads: CATQTSGRGGEQFF. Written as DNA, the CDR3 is TGTGCCACTCAAACTAGCGGGAGAGGAGGTGAGCAGTTCTTC.

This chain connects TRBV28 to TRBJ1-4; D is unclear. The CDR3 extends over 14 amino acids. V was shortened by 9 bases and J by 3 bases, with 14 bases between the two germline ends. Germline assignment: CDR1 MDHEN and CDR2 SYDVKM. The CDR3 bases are TGTGCCAGTGGACGCACCCCGGCTAATGAAAAACTGTTTTTT. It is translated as CASGRTPANEKLFF.

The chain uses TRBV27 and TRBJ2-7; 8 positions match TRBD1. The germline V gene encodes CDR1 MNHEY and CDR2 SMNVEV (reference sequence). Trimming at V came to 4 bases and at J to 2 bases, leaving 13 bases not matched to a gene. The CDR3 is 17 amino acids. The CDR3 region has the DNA TGTGCCAGCAGTTACTCTCCCCCCTCAGGGGGCACCTACGAGCAGTACTTC. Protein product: CASSYSPPSGGTYEQYF.

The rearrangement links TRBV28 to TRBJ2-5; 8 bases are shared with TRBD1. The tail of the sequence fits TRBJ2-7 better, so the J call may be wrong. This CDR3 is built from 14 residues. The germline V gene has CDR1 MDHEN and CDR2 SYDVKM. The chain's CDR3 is CASSLQGARYEQYF. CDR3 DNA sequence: TGTGCCAGCAGTTTACAGGGGGCTAGATACGAGCAGTACTTC.

The CDR3: CAWSVDGLAGTEQYF. CDR3 coding DNA: TGTGCCTGGAGTGTTGACGGACTAGCGGGAACCGAGCAGTACTTC. The rearrangement links TRBV30 to TRBJ2-7; 12 positions agree with TRBD2. Germline V CDR1 and CDR2: GTSNPN, SVGIG (reference sequence). The CDR3 totals 15 residues. V shed 0 bases, J shed 6 bases, and the junction held 6 bases outside the gene matches.

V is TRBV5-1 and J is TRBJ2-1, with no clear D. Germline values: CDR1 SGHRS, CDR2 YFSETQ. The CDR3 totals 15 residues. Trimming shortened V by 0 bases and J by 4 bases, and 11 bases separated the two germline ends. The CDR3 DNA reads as TGCGCCAGCAGCTTGGGAGTCACCCAATACAATGAGCAGTTCTTC. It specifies CASSLGVTQYNEQFF.

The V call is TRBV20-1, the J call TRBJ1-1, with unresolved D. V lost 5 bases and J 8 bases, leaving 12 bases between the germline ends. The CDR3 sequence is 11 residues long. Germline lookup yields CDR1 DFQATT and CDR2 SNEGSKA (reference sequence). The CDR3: CSAPRAVEAFF. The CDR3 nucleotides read TGCAGTGCTCCGCGGGCGGTAGAAGCTTTCTTT.

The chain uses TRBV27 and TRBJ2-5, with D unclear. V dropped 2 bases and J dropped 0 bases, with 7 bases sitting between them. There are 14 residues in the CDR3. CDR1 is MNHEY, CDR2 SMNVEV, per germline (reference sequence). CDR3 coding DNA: TGTGCCAGCAGTTTAACGCCCTACCAAGAGACCCAGTACTTC. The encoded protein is CASSLTPYQETQYF.

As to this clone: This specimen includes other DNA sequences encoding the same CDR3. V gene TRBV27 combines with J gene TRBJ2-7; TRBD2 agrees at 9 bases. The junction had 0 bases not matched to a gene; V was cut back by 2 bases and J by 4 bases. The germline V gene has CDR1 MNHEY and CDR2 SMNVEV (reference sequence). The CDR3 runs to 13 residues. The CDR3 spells CASSLLAGYEQYF. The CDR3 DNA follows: TGTGCCAGCAGTTTACTAGCGGGATACGAGCAGTACTTC.